Here is one T cell receptor beta chain with its context. Data came from immunoSEQ multiplex PCR; TCRdb stores just in-frame clones and leaves some out. The sample lists around 13,000 clones, 72% occurring once. The sample is drawn from a study of chemoradiotherapy in HPV16-positive cancers. Germline V gene lookup returns CDR1 SGHTA and CDR2 FQGTGA. Deletions cut 4 bases from V and 6 bases from J, with 18 bases between. This CDR3 has 16 amino acids. The source is a human donor with HPV-associated anogenital cancer. This specimen was taken from a patient who underwent chemoradiotherapy. The chain joins TRBV7-3 to TRBJ2-2; tentatively, D is TRBD2 (6 bases). The chain's CDR3 is CASSSNLQRVPGELFF. The CDR3 nucleotides read TGTGCCAGCAGCTCGAACCTACAGCGGGTCCCCGGGGAGCTGTTTTTT.